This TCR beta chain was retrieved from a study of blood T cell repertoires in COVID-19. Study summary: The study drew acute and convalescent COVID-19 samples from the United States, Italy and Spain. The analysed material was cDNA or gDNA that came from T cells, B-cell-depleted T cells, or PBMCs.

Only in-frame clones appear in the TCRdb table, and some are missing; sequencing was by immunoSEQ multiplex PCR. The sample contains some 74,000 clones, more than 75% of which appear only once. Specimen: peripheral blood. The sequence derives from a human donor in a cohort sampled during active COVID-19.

This CDR3 is CSVAPGYTF. The CDR3 DNA follows: TGCAGCGTGGCCCCAGGCTACACCTTC. The chain employs TRBV29-1 and TRBJ1-2; D gene uncertain. In germline, CDR1 is SQVTM, CDR2 ANQGSEA. The CDR3 has 9 amino acids. The germline V and J ends were trimmed by 6 bases and 8 bases, with 7 bases remaining between them.